This T cell receptor (beta chain) was recorded in a study of beta chain features in type 1 diabetes. Notes on the study in general: All four CD4+ subsets of Type 1 diabetes patients contained TCRB CDR3s that were moderately but significantly shorter. More deletions and fewer insertions at VDJ junctions were found in patients with type 1 diabetes.

The V end was cut by 6 bases, the J end by 2 bases, with 12 bases between. CDR1 MNHEY and CDR2 SVGAGI come from the germline V gene. The CDR3 is made up of 14 amino acids. As for this clone: The antigen is unknown.

The isolated RNA, all of it, was reverse transcribed, so expressed TCRB transcripts were what got sequenced. Produced via immunoSEQ multiplex PCR; TCRdb's table is partial and in-frame only. The repertoire holds 150,000 to 200,000 clones, roughly 60% seen once, with roughly 0.092% in the top ten. The origin of this receptor is a man between 25 and 39 years old with type 1 diabetes. Sequences were obtained from naive CD4+ T cells from blood. V and J are TRBV6-5 and TRBJ2-3; perhaps TRBD1 as D (5 bases). This CDR3 is CASSTLGHTDTQYF. CDR3 sequence (DNA): TGTGCCAGCAGCACTCTGGGGCACACAGATACGCAGTATTTT.